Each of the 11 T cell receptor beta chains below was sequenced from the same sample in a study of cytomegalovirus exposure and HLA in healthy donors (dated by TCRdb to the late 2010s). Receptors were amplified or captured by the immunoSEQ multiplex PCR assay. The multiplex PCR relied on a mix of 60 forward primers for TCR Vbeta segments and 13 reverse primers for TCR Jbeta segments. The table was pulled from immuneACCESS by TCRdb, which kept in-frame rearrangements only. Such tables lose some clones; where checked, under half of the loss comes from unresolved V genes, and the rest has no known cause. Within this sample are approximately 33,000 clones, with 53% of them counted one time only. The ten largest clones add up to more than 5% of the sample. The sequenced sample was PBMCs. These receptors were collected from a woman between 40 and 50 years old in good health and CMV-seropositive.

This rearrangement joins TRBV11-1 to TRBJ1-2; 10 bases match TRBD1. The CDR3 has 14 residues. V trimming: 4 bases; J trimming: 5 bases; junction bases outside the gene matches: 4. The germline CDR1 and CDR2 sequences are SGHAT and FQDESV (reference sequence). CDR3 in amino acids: CASSSWTGGYGYTF. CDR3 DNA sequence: TGTGCCAGCAGCTCCTGGACAGGGGGGTATGGCTACACCTTC.

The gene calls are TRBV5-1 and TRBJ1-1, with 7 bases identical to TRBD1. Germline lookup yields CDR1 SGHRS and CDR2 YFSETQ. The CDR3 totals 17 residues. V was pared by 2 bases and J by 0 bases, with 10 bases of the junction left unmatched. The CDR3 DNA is TGCGCCAGCAGCTTTTCCCCGGCAGGGGGGATGAACACTGAAGCTTTCTTT. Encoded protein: CASSFSPAGGMNTEAFF.

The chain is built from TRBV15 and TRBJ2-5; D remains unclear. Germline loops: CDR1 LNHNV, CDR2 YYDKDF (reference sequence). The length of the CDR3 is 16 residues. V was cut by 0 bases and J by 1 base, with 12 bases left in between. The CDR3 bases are TGTGCCACCAGCAGAGATCCAGTAACCTCCCAAGAGACCCAGTACTTC. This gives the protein CATSRDPVTSQETQYF.

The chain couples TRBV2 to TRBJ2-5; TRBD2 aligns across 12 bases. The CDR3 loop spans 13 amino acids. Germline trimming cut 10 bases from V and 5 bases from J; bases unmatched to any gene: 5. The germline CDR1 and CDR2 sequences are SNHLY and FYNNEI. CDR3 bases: TGTGCCACTAGCGGGGGGGCCGGGGAGACCCAGTACTTC. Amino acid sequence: CATSGGAGETQYF.

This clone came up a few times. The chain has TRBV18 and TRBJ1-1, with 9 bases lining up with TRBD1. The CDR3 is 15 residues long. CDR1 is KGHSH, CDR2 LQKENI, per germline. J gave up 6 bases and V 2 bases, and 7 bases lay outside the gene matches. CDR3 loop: CASSPKTGGSAEAFF. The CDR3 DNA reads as TGTGCCAGCTCACCAAAGACAGGGGGAAGCGCTGAAGCTTTCTTT. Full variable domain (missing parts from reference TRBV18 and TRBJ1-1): NAGVMQNPRHLVRRRGQEARLRCSPMKGHSHVYWYRQLPEEGLKFMVYLQKENIIDESGMPKERFSAEFPKEGPSILRIQQVVRGDSAAYFCASSPKTGGSAEAFFGQGTRLTVV.

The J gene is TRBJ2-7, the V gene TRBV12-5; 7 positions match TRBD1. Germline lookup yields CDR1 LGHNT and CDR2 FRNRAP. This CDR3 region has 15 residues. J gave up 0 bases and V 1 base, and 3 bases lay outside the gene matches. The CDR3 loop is CASGLGDSRSYEQYF. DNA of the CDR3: TGTGCTAGTGGTTTGGGGGACAGCCGCTCCTACGAGCAGTACTTC.

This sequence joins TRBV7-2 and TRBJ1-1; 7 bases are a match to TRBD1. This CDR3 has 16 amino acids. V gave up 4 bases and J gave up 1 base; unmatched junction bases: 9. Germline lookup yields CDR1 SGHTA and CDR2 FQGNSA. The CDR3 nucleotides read TGTGCCAGCAGCTCCAACAGGGGATTCCCGAACACTGAAGCTTTCTTT. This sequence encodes CASSSNRGFPNTEAFF.

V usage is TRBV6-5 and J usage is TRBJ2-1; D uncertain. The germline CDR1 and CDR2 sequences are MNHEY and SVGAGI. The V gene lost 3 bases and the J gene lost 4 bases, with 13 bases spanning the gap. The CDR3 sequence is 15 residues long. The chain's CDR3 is CASSYHLRLYNEQFF. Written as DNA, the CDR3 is TGTGCCAGCAGTTATCACCTCAGGTTATACAATGAGCAGTTCTTC.

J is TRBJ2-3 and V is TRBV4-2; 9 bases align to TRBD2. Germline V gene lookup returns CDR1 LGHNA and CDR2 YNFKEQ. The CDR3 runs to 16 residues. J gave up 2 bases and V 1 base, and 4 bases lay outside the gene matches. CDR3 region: CASSQVGGGATDTQYF. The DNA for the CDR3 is TGTGCCAGCAGCCAAGTAGGCGGGGGGGCCACAGATACGCAGTATTTT.

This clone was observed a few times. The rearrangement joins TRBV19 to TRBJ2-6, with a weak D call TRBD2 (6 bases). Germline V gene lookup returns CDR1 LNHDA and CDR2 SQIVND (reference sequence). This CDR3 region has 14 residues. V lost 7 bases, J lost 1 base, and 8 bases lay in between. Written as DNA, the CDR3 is TGTGCCAGTACCCGGGGGTCTGGGGCCAACGTCCTGACTTTC. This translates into CASTRGSGANVLTF.

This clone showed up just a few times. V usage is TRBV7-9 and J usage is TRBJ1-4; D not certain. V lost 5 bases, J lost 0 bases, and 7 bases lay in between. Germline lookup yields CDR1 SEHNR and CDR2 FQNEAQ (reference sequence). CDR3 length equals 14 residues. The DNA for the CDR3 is TGTGCCAGCAGCCCGTTTGCAACTAATGAAAAACTGTTTTTT. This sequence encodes CASSPFATNEKLFF.